What follows describes a single T cell receptor (beta chain). Its recognized antigen is unknown. No per-base quality is available; no much larger clone lies one base away. The meaning of the sample's time point label: new active TB diagnosis, blood taken before or within 7 days of starting treatment. Patients with active tuberculosis were defined as newly diagnosed, HIV-seronegative South African adults aged 18 years or older. Confirmation of active tuberculosis came from positive sputum smear microscopy and/or a positive M. tuberculosis culture. Immunosequencing of unsorted cryopreserved PBMC covered, on average, around 96,000 T cells per clinical donor. The sample originates from a study of T cells in tuberculosis (dated by TCRdb to 2017 to 2018). With respect to the entire study: The study combined CD1B tetramers and high-throughput TCR immunosequencing to characterize T cells specific for the mycobacterial lipid antigen glucose monomycolate (GMM). A South African clinical cohort compared IGRA-negative adolescents, IGRA-positive adolescents with latent tuberculosis and adults with active tuberculosis, ten per group. PBMC from active tuberculosis patients were archived either before standard anti-tuberculosis treatment began or within 7 days of the start of that treatment. Beyond this particular receptor, the publication reports: The smaller NN-distances were partly driven by shorter CDR3-alpha lengths in active tuberculosis patients, and the difference for TCR-beta did not reach statistical significance. Clinical samples were chosen by availability of cryopreserved specimens, and active tuberculosis cases were adults while controls were adolescents. Using GEM motif frequencies, a classifier achieved over 55% accuracy, whereas a classifier built on the diverse GMM-specific repertoire got to roughly 87% accuracy (AUROC 0.90). Compared with IGRA-negative controls, TCR-alpha repertoires from active tuberculosis had smaller mean NN-distances to GMM-specific TCRs, which suggests that these TCRs underwent clonal expansion.

The immunoSEQ multiplex PCR assay was used to generate TCR libraries, with TCR-beta and/or TCR-alpha/delta assays applied to each sample. The amplified TCR libraries were sequenced on the Illumina high-throughput platform. On the study's bioinformatics: Clustering and dimensionality reduction relied on pairwise TCRdist distances among GMM-specific receptors from T cells that were either sorted ex vivo or expanded in vitro. Each clinical repertoire was assigned a mean NN-distance score, defined as the average TCRdist to the nearest 10% of tetramer-positive reference sequences. GEM TCR motif frequency was calculated as the fraction of unique TCRs that matched known GEM sequences by V/J usage and CDR3 length. Active tuberculosis was classified by linear discriminant analysis with leave-one-out cross-validation, implemented in scikit-learn. Held by TCRdb, this immuneACCESS table contains in-frame sequences only and omits some clones. Under half of the omission traces to an unresolved V gene where checked; the cause of the rest is unknown. V and J calls and clone size are given by that table; D and trimming were obtained from the DNA. This sample comprises tens of thousands of clones, about 85% of them detected only once. Under 15% of the sample lies in the top ten.

This receptor was obtained from an adult with tuberculosis. Sequencing was performed on PBMCs, taken at tuberculosis diagnosis.

In nucleotide form, the sequence is TGTGCCAGCAGCGTAGGGCTAGACCAGTTGGATGAGCAGTTCTTC. It translates to CASSVGLDQLDEQFF. The chain employs TRBV9 and TRBJ2-1, with the D gene call left open. The CDR3 spans 15 residues, from the cysteine through the phenylalanine. Only the CDR3 region is kept as DNA, spanning 45 bases read in frame from base 1. Trimming removed 0 bases from V and 8 bases from J, leaving 15 bases between the germline ends. CDR1 and CDR2 (SGDLS, YYNGEE) derive from the germline V gene.